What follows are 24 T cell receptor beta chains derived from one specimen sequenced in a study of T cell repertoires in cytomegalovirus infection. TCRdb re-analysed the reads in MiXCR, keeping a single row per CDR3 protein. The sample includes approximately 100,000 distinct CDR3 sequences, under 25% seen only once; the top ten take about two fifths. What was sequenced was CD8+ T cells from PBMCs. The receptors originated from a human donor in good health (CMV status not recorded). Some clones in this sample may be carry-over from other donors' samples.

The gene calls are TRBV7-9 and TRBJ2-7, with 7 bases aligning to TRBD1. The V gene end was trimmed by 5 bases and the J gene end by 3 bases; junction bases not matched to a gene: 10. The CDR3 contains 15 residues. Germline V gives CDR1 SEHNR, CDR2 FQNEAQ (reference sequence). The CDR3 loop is CASSAAQGSYYEQYF. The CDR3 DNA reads TGTGCCAGCAGCGCCGCACAGGGGTCCTACTACGAGCAGTACTTC.

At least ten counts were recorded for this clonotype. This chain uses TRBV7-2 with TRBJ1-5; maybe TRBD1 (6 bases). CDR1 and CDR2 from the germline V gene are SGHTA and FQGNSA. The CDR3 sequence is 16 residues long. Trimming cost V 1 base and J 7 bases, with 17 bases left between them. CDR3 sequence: CASSLGDILGGQPQHF. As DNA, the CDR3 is TGTGCCAGCAGCTTAGGTGACATACTAGGGGGGCAGCCCCAGCATTTT.

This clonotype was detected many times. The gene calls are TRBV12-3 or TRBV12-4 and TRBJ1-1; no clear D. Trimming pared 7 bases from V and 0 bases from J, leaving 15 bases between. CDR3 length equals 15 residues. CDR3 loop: CASTPNLGVNTEAFF. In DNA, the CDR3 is TGTGCCAGCACCCCGAATCTCGGAGTGAACACTGAAGCTTTCTTT.

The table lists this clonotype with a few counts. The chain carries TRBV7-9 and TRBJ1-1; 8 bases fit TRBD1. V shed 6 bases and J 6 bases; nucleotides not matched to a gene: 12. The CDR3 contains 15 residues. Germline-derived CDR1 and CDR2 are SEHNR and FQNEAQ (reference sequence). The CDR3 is CASSFETGVEAEAFF. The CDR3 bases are TGTGCCAGCAGTTTCGAGACAGGGGTGGAGGCTGAAGCTTTCTTT.

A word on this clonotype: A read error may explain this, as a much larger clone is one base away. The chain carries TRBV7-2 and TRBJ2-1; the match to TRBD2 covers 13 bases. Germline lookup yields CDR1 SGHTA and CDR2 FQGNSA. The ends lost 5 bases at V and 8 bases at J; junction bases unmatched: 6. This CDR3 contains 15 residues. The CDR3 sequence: CASSKRTSGRDEQFF. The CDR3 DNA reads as TGTGCCAGCAGCAAGAGGACTAGCGGGAGAGATGAGCAGTTCTTC.

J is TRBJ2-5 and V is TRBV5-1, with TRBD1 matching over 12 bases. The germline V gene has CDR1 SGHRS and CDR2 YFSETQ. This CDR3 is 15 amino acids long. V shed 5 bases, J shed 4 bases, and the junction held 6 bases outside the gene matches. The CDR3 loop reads CASRPGTGGAETQYF. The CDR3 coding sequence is TGCGCCAGCAGGCCCGGGACAGGGGGCGCAGAGACCCAGTACTTC.

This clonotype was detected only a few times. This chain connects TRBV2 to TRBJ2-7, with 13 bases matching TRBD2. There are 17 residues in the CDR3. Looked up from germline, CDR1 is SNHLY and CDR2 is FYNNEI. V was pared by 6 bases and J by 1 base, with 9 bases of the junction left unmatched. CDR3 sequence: CASSQGLAGVGSYEQYF. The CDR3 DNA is TGTGCCAGCAGCCAAGGACTAGCGGGAGTTGGGTCCTACGAGCAGTACTTC.

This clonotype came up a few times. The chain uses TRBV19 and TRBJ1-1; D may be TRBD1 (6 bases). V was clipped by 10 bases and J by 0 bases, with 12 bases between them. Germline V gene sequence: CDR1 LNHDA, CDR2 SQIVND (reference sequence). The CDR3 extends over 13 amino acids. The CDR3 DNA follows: TGTGCCACCGAGGACAGCATGAACACTGAAGCTTTCTTT. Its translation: CATEDSMNTEAFF.

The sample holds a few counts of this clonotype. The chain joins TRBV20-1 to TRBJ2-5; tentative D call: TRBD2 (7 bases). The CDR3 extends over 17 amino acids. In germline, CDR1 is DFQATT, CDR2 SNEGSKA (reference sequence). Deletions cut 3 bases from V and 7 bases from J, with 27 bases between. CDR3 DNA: TGCAGTGCTAGGGGGGGGATTCCGGGACAAACTACAGGGACCCAGTACTTC. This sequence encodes CSARGGIPGQTTGTQYF.

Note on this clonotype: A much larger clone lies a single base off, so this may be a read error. This CDR3 reads CASSLGAGGRSDTQYF. As DNA, the CDR3 is TGTGCCAGCAGCTTAGGGGCGGGGGGGCGATCAGATACGCAGTATTTT. The chain employs TRBV7-2 and TRBJ2-3; 9 bases align to TRBD2. Germline V CDR1 and CDR2: SGHTA, FQGNSA. V lost 1 base, J lost 4 bases, and 6 bases stayed unmatched. This CDR3 spans 16 amino acids.

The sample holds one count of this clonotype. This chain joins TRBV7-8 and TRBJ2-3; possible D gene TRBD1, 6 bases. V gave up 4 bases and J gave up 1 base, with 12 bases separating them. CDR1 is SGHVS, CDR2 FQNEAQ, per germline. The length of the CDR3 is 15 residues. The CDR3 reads CASSSRDTRTDTQYF. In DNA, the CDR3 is TGTGCCAGCAGCTCCCGGGACACCCGCACAGATACGCAGTATTTT. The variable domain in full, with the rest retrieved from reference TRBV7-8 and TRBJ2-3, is GAGVSQSPRYKVAKRGQDVALRCDPISGHVSLFWYQQALGQGPEFLTYFQNEAQLDKSGLPSDRFFAERPEGSVSTLKIQRTQQEDSAVYLCASSSRDTRTDTQYFGPGTRLTVL.

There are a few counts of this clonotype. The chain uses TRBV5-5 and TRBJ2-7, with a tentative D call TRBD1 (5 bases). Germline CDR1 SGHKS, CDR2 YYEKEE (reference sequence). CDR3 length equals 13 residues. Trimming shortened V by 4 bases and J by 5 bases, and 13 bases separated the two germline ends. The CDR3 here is CASSLPGIDEQYF. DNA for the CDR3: TGTGCCAGCAGCCTACCAGGGATCGACGAGCAGTACTTC. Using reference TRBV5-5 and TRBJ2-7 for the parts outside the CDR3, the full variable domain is DAGVTQSPTHLIKTRGQQVTLRCSPISGHKSVSWYQQVLGQGPQFIFQYYEKEERGRGNFPDRFSARQFPNYSSELNVNALLLGDSALYLCASSLPGIDEQYFGPGTRLTVT.

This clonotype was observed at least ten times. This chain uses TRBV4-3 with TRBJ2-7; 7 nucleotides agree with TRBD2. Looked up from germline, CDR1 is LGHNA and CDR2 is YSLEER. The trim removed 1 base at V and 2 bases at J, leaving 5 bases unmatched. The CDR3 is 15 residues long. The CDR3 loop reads CASSQVLAAPYEQYF. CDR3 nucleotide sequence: TGCGCCAGCAGCCAAGTCCTAGCGGCTCCCTACGAGCAGTACTTC.

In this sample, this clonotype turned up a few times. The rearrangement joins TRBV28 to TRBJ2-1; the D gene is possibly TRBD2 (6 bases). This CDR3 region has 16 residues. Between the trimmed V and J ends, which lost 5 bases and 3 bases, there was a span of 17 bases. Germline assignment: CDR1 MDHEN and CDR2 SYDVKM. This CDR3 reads CASSPTRGNYYNEQFF. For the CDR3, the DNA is TGTGCCAGCAGTCCGACTAGGGGCAACTACTACAATGAGCAGTTCTTC. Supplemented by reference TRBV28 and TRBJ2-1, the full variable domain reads DVKVTQSSRYLVKRTGEKVFLECVQDMDHENMFWYRQDPGLGLRLIYFSYDVKMKEKGDIPEGYSVSREKKERFSLILESASTNQTSMYLCASSPTRGNYYNEQFFGPGTRLTVL.

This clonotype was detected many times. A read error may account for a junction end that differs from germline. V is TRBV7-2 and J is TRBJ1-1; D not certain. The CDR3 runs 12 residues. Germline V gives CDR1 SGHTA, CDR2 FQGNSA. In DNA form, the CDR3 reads TGTGCCAGCAGCTTAAACTCCGGCACTGCCATCTTT. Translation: CASSLNSGTAIF.

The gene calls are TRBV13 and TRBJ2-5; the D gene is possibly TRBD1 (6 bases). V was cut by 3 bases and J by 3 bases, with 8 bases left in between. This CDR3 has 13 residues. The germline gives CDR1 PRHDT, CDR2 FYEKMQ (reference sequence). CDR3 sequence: CASSLDSEETQYF. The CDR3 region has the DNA TGTGCCAGCAGCTTGGACAGCGAAGAGACCCAGTACTTC.

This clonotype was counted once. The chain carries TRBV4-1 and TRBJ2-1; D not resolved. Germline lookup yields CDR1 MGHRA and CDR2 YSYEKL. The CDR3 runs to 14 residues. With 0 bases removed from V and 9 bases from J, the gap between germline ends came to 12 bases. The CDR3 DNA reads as TGCGCCAGCAGCCAAGATCTTCACACTGGTGAGCAGTTCTTC. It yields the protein CASSQDLHTGEQFF.

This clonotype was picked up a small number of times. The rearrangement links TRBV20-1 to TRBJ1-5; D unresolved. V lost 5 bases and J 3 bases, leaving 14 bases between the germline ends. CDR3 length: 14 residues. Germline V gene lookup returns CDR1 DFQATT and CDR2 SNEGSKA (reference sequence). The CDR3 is CSASRASPNQPQHF. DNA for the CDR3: TGCAGTGCTTCGCGGGCCTCCCCCAATCAGCCCCAGCATTTT.

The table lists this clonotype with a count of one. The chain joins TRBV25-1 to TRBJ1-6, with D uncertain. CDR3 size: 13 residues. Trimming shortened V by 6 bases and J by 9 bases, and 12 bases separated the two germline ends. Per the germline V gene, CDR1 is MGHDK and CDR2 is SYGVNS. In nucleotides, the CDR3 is TGTGCCAGCAGATTGACCGACGGTTCACCCCTCCACTTT. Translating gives CASRLTDGSPLHF. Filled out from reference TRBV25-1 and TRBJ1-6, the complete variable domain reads EADIYQTPRYLVIGTGKKITLECSQTMGHDKMYWYQQDPGMELHLIHYSYGVNSTEKGDLSSESTVSRIRTEHFPLTLESARPSHTSQYLCASRLTDGSPLHFGNGTRLTVT.

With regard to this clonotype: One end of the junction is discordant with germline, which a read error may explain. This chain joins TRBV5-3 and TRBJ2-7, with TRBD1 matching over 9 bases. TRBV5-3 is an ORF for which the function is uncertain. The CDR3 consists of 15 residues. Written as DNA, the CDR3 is TGTGCCAGCAGCTTGGGAAGGACAGGGGTCAACGAGCAGTACTTC. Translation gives CASSLGRTGVNEQYF.

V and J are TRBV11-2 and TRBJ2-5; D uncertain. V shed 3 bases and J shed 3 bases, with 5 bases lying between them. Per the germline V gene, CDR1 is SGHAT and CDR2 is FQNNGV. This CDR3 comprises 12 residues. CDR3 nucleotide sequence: TGTGCCAGCAGCTTCGCAGAAGAGACCCAGTACTTC. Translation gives CASSFAEETQYF.

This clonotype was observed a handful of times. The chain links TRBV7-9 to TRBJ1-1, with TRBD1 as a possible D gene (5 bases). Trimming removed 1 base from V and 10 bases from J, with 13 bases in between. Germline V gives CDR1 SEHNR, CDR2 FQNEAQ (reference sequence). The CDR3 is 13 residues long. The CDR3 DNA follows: TGTGCCAGCAGCTTAGGTCAGGGAATGGGAGCTTTCTTT. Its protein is CASSLGQGMGAFF.

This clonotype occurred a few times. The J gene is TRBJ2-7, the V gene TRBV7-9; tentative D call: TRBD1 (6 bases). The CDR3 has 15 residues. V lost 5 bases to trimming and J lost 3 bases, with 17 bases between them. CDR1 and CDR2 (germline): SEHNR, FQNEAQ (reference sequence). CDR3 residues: CASSPLSVQGYEQYF. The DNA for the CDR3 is TGTGCCAGCAGCCCCCTCTCCGTACAGGGCTACGAGCAGTACTTC.

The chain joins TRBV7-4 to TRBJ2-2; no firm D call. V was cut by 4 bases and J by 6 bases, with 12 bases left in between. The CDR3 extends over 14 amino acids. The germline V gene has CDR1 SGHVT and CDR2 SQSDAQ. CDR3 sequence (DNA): TGTGCCAGCAGCTACCCTGAACTTGCCGGGGAGCTGTTTTTT. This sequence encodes CASSYPELAGELFF.